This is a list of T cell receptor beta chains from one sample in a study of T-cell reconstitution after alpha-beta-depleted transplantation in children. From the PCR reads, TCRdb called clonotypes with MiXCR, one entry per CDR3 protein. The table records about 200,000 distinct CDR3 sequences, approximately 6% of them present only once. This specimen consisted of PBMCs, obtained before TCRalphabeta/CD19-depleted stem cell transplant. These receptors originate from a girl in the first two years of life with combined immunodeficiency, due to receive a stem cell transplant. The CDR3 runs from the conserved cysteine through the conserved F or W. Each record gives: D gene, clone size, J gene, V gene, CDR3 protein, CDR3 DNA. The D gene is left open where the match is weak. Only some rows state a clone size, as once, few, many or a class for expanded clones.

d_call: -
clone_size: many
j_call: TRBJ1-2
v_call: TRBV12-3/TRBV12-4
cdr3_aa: CASSPYPYGYTF
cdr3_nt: TGTGCCAGCAGCCCCTACCCCTATGGCTACACCTTC

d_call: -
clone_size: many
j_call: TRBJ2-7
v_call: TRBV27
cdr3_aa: CASSLSGSYEQYF
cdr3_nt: TGCGCCAGCAGCTTGAGCGGGTCCTACGAGCAGTACTTC

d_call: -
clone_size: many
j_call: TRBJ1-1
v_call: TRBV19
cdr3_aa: CASTPQRWWTEAFF
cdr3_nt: TGTGCCAGTACCCCCCAGCGATGGTGGACTGAAGCTTTCTTT

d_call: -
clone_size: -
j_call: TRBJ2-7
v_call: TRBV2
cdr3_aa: CASRTQVGPSSYEQYF
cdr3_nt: TGTGCCAGCAGGACCCAGGTCGGACCCTCTTCGTACGAGCAGTACTTC

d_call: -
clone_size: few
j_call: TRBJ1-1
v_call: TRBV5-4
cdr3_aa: CASSLMEGWGTEAFF
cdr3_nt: TGTGCCAGCAGCTTGATGGAGGGCTGGGGCACTGAAGCTTTCTTT

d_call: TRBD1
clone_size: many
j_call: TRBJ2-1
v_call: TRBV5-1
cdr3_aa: CASSPPGQADNEQFF
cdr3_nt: TGCGCCAGCAGCCCACCGGGACAGGCAGACAATGAGCAGTTCTTC

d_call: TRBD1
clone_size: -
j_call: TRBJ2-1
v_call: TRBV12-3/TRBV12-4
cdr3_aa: CASTPTTGTANEQFF
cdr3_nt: TGTGCCAGCACACCAACCACCGGGACAGCCAATGAGCAGTTCTTC

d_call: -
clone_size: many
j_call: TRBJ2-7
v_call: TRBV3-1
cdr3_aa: CASSQEPHEQYF
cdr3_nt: TGTGCCAGCAGCCAAGAACCCCACGAGCAGTACTTC

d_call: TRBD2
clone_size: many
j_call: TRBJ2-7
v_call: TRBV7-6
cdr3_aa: CASSFRDYSSYEQYF
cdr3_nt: TGTGCCAGCAGCTTTCGGGACTACAGCTCCTACGAGCAGTACTTC

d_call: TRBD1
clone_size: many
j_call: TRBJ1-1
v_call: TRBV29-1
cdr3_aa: CSVNTEQGWVGEAFF
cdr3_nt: TGCAGCGTCAACACCGAACAGGGGTGGGTCGGTGAAGCTTTCTTT

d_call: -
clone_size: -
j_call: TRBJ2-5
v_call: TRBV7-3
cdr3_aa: CASSPAVQETQYF
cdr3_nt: TGTGCCAGCAGCCCAGCCGTTCAAGAGACCCAGTACTTC

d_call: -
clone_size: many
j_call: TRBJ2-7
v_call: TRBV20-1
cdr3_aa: CSANRAYEQYF
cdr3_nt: TGCAGTGCCAACCGGGCCTACGAGCAGTACTTC

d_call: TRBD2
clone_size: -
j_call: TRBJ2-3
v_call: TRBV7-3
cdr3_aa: CASSPTSGRDTQYF
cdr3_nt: TGTGCCAGCAGCCCCACGTCCGGGAGGGATACGCAGTATTTT

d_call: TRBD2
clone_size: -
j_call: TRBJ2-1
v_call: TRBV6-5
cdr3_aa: CASSYNVAGGIYNEQFF
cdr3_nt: TGTGCCAGCAGTTACAATGTAGCGGGAGGGATCTACAATGAGCAGTTCTTC

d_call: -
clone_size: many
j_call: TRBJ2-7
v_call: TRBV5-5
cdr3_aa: CASSLGPDEQYF
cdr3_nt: TGTGCCAGCAGCTTGGGTCCGGACGAGCAGTACTTC

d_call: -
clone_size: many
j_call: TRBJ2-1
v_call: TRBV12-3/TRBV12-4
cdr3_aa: CASSLSGDYNEQFF
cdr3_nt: TGTGCCAGCAGTTTATCTGGGGACTACAATGAGCAGTTCTTC

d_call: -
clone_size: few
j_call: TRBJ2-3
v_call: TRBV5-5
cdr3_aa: CASRWTHQVYTDTQYF
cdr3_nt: TGTGCCAGCAGATGGACCCACCAGGTATACACAGATACGCAGTATTTT

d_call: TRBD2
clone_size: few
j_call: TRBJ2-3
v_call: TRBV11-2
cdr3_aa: CASSPTLWLAGGGTDTQYF
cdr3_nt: TGTGCCAGCAGCCCGACCCTATGGCTAGCGGGAGGTGGCACAGATACGCAGTATTTT

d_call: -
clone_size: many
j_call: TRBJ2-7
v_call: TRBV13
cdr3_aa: CASRTGSGEQYF
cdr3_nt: TGTGCCAGCAGGACCGGGAGCGGCGAGCAGTACTTC

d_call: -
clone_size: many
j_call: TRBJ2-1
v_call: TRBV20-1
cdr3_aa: CSARRTGSYNEQFF
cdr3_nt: TGCAGTGCTAGACGTACTGGATCCTACAATGAGCAGTTCTTC

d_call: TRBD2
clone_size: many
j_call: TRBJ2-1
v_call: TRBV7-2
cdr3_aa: CASSLLAGGLVYNEQFF
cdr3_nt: TGTGCCAGCAGCTTACTAGCGGGGGGGCTGGTCTACAATGAGCAGTTCTTC

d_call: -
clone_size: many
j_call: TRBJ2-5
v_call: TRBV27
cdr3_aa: CASTSSLSETQYF
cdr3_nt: TGTGCCAGCACTAGCAGTTTGAGTGAGACCCAGTACTTC

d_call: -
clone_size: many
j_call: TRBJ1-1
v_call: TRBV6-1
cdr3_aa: CAKSEVFQGILHTEAFF
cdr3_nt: TGTGCCAAATCGGAAGTGTTTCAAGGGATCTTGCACACTGAAGCTTTCTTT

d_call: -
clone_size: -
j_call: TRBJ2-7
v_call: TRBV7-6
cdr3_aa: CASSPQAGRGPGEQYF
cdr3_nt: TGTGCCAGCAGCCCCCAGGCCGGGAGGGGGCCAGGGGAGCAGTACTTC

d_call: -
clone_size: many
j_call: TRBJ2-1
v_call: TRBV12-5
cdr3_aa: CASGLTLANEQFF
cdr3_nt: TGTGCTAGTGGTTTGACACTAGCCAATGAGCAGTTCTTC

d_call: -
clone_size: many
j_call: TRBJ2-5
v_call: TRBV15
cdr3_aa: CATSRDHYETQYF
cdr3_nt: TGTGCCACCAGCAGAGATCACTACGAGACCCAGTACTTC

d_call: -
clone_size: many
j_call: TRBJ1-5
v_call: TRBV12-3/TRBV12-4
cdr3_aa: CASSTDWYQPQHF
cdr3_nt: TGTGCCAGCAGTACTGACTGGTATCAGCCCCAGCATTTT

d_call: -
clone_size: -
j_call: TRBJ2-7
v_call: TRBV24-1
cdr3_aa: CATSARRYSYEQYF
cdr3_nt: TGTGCCACCAGTGCCCGCAGGTACTCCTACGAGCAGTACTTC

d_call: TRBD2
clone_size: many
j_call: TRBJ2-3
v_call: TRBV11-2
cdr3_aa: CASSSLLMGGGLRDTQYF
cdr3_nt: TGTGCCAGCAGCTCCCTCCTTATGGGCGGGGGGCTGAGAGATACGCAGTATTTT

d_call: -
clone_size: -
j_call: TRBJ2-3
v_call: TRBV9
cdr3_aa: CASSVAVAGPPTDTQYF
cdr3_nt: TGTGCCAGCAGCGTAGCTGTTGCGGGGCCACCCACAGATACGCAGTATTTT

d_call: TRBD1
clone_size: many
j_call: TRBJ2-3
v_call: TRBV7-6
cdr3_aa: CASSLFGTDLSTDTQYF
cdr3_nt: TGTGCCAGCAGCTTATTCGGGACAGACTTGAGCACAGATACGCAGTATTTT

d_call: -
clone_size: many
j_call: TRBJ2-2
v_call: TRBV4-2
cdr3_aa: CASSQDLRVTGELFF
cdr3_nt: TGTGCCAGCAGCCAAGATCTTCGGGTCACCGGGGAGCTGTTTTTT

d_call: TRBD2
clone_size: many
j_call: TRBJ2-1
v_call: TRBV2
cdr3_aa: CASSALMSGGANSYNEQFF
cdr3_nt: TGTGCCAGCAGTGCCCTGATGAGCGGGGGGGCTAACTCCTACAATGAGCAGTTCTTC

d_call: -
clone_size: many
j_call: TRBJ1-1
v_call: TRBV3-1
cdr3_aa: CASSQDGKENTEAFF
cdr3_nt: TGTGCCAGCAGCCAAGATGGAAAGGAAAACACTGAAGCTTTCTTT

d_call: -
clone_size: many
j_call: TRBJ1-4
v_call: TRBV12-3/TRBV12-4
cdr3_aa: CASSLRRLNEKLFF
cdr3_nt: TGTGCCAGCAGTTTAAGACGGTTAAATGAAAAACTGTTTTTT

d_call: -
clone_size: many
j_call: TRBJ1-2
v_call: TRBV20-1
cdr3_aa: CSARTGPDRYTF
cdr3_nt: TGCAGTGCTAGAACCGGGCCCGATCGCTACACCTTC

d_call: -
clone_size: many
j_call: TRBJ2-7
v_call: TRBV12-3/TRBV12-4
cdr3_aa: CASSSDYEQYF
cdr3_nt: TGTGCCAGCAGTTCCGACTACGAGCAGTACTTC

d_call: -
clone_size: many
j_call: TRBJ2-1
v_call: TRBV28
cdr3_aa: CASLGVGLSEQFF
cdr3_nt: TGTGCCAGCCTGGGCGTGGGTTTGAGCGAGCAGTTCTTC

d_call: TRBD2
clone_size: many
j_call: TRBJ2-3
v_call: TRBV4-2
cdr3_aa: CASSLQPLAGGPGTDTQYF
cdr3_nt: TGTGCCAGCAGCCTCCAACCACTAGCGGGAGGGCCGGGTACAGATACGCAGTATTTT

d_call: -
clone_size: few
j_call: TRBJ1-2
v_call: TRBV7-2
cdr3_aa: CASSLPEESYGYTF
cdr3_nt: TGTGCCAGCAGCTTACCCGAAGAGTCTTATGGCTACACCTTC

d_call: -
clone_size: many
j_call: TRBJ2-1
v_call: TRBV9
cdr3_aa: CASSEGGGNEQFF
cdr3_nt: TGTGCCAGCAGCGAGGGGGGGGGTAATGAGCAGTTCTTC

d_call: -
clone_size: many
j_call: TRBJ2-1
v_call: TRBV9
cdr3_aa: CASSVRDNEQFF
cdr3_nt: TGTGCCAGCAGCGTACGGGACAATGAGCAGTTCTTC

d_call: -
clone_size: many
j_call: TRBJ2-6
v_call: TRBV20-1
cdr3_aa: CSARGHLRSVLTF
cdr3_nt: TGCAGTGCTAGGGGACACCTCCGAAGCGTCCTGACTTTC

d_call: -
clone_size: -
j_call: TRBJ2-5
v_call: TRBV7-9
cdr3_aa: CASSQSPPMYF
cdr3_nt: TGTGCCAGCAGCCAATCCCCACCCATGTACTTC

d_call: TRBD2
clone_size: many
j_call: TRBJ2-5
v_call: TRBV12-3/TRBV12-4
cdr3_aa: CASSGPPSGGGETQYF
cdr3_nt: TGTGCCAGCAGTGGACCTCCTAGCGGGGGGGGAGAGACCCAGTACTTC

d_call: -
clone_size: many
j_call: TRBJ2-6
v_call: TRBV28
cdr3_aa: CASSLWGVKRREQGLVKWANVLTF
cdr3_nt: TGTGCCAGCAGTTTATGGGGAGTTAAGAGGAGGGAGCAGGGGCTTGTAAAATGGGCCAACGTCCTGACTTTC

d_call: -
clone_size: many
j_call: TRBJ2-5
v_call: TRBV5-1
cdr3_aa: CASSMAPGETQETQYF
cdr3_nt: TGCGCCAGCAGCATGGCCCCGGGTGAAACACAAGAGACCCAGTACTTC

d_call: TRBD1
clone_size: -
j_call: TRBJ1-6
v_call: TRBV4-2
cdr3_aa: CASSHAGTGNSYNSPLHF
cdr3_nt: TGTGCCAGCAGCCATGCTGGGACAGGGAACTCCTATAATTCACCCCTCCACTTT

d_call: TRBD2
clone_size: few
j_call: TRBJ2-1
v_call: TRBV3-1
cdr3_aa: CASSQTRAGGQTMRQFF
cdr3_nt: TGTGCCAGCAGCCAAACAAGAGCGGGGGGGCAAACAATGAGGCAGTTCTTC

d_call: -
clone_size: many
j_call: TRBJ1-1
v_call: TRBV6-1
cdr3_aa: CASNPFPTGMNTEAFF
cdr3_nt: TGTGCCAGCAATCCCTTCCCAACAGGGATGAACACTGAAGCTTTCTTT

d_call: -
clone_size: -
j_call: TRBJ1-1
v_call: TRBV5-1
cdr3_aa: CASSLVAASFTEAFF
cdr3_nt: TGCGCCAGCAGCTTGGTGGCAGCCTCCTTCACTGAAGCTTTCTTT

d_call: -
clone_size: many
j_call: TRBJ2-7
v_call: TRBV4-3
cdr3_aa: CASSQDSGQYSYEQYF
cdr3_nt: TGCGCCAGCAGCCAAGATAGTGGACAGTACTCCTACGAGCAGTACTTC

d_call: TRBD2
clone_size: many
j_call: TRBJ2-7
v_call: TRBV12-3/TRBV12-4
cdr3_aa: CASSLDRPSGLTYEQYF
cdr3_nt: TGTGCCAGCAGTTTAGATCGGCCTAGCGGGCTGACCTACGAGCAGTACTTC